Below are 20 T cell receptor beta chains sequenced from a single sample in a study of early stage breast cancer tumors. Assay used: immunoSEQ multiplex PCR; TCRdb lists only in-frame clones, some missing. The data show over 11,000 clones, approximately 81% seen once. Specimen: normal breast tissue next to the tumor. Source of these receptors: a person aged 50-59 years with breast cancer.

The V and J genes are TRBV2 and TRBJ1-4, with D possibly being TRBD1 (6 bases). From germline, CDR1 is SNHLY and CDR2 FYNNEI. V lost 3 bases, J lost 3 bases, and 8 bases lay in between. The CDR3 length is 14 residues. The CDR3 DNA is TGTGCCAGCAGTGAGGGGGCGTCTAATGAAAAACTGTTTTTT. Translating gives CASSEGASNEKLFF.

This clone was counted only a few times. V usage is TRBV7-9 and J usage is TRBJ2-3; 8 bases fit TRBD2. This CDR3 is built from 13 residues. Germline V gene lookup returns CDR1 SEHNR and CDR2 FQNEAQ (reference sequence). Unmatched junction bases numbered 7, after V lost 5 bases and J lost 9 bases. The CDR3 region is CASSARLAYTQYF. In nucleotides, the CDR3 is TGTGCCAGCAGCGCCCGACTAGCGTACACGCAGTATTTT.

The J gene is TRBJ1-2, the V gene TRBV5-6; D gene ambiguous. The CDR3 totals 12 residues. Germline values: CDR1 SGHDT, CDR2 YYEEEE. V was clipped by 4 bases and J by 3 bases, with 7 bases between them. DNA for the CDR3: TGTGCCAGCAGCAGTGCTTACTATGGCTACACCTTC. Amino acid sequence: CASSSAYYGYTF.

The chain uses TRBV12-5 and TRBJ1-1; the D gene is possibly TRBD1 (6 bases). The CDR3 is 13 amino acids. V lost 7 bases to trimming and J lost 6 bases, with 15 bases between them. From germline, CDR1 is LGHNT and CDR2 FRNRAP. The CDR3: CASAKLGGAEAFF. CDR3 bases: TGTGCTAGTGCCAAATTAGGGGGGGCTGAAGCTTTCTTT.

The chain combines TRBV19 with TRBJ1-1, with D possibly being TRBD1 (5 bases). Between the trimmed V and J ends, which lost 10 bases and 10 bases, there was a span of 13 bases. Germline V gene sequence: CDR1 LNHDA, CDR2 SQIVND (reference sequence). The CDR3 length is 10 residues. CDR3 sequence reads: CATGWGGAFF. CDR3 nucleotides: TGTGCCACCGGTTGGGGGGGAGCTTTCTTT.

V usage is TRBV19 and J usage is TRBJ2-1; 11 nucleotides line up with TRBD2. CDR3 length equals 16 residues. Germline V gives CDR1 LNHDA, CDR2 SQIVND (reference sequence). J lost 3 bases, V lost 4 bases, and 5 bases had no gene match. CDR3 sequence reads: CASSTGTSGHYNEQFF. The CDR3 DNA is TGTGCCAGTAGTACAGGGACTAGCGGCCACTACAATGAGCAGTTCTTC.

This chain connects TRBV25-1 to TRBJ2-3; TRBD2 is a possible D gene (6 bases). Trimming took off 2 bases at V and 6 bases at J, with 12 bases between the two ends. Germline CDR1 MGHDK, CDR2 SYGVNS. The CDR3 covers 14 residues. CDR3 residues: CASSENGRADTQYF. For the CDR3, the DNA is TGTGCCAGCAGTGAAAACGGGAGAGCGGATACGCAGTATTTT. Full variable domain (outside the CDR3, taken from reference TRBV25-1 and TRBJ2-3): EADIYQTPRYLVIGTGKKITLECSQTMGHDKMYWYQQDPGMELHLIHYSYGVNSTEKGDLSSESTVSRIRTEHFPLTLESARPSHTSQYLCASSENGRADTQYFGPGTRLTVL.

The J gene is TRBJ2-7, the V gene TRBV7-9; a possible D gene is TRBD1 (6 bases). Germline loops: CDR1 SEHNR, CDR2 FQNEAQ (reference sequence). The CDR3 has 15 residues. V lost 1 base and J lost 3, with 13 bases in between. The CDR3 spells CASSLETGYGYEQYF. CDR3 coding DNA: TGTGCCAGCAGCTTAGAAACAGGGTACGGCTACGAGCAGTACTTC.

This chain's CDR3 is CASSYSYSNQPQHF. The CDR3 coding sequence is TGTGCCAGCAGTTACTCGTACAGCAATCAGCCCCAGCATTTT. The chain uses TRBV6-5 and TRBJ1-5; D gene uncertain. From germline, CDR1 is MNHEY and CDR2 SVGAGI. The CDR3 sequence is 14 residues long. V dropped 0 bases and J dropped 1 base, with 4 bases sitting between them.

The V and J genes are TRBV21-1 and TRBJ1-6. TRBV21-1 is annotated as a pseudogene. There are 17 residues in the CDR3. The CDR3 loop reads CASSNGSEGNPNSPLHF. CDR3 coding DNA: TGTGCCAGCAGCAACGGTTCTGAGGGAAACCCTAATTCACCCCTCCACTTT.

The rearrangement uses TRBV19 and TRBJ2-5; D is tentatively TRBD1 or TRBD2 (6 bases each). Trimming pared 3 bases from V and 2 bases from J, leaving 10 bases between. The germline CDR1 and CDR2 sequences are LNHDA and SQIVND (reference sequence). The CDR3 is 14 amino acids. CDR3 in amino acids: CASSMGGIQETQYF. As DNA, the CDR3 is TGTGCCAGTAGTATGGGGGGCATACAAGAGACCCAGTACTTC.

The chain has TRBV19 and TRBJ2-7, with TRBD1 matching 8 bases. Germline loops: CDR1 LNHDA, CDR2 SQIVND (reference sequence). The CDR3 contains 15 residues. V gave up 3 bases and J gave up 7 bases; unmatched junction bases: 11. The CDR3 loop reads CASSIGGQGLGEQYF. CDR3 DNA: TGTGCCAGTAGTATTGGCGGACAGGGACTCGGGGAGCAGTACTTC.

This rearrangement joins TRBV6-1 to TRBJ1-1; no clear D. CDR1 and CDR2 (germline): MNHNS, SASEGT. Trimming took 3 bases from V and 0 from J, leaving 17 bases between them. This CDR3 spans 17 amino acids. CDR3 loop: CASSDRAKTSMNTEAFF. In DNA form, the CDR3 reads TGTGCCAGCAGTGATCGCGCCAAGACCTCCATGAACACTGAAGCTTTCTTT.

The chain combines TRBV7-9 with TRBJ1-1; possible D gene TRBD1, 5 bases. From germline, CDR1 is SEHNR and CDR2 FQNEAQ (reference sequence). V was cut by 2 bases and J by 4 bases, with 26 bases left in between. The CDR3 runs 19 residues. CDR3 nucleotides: TGTGCCAGCAGCTTATATGGCGTCGGGGGTGTTTTTGGCGCCACTGAAGCTTTCTTT. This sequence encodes CASSLYGVGGVFGATEAFF.

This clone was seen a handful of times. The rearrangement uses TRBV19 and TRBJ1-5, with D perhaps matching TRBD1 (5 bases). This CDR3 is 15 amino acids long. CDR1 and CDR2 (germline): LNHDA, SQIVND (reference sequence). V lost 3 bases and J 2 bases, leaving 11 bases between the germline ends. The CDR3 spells CASSIARDGNQPQHF. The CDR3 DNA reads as TGTGCCAGTAGTATCGCCAGGGATGGCAATCAGCCCCAGCATTTT.

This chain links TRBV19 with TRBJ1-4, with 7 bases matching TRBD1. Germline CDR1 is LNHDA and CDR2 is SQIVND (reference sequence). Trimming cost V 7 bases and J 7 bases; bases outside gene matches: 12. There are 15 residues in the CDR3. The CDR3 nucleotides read TGTGCCAGTACCCGACGACAGGGTCGCGTTGAAAAACTGTTTTTT. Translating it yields CASTRRQGRVEKLFF.

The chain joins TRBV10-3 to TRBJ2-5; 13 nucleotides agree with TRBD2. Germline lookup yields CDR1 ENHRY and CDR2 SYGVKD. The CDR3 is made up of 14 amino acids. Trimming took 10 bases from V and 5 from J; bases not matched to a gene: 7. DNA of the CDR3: TGTGCCACCACTAGCGGGAGGGCGTTGGAGACCCAGTACTTC. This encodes CATTSGRALETQYF.

CDR3 DNA sequence: TGTGCCAGCAGGCGGGGGGCAAGGGGCTACACCTTC. Translated, it gives CASRRGARGYTF. The J gene is TRBJ1-2, the V gene TRBV6-1; D is perhaps TRBD1 (6 bases). V lost 6 bases and J 8 bases, leaving 13 bases between the germline ends. The CDR3 is made up of 12 amino acids. In germline, CDR1 is MNHNS, CDR2 SASEGT.

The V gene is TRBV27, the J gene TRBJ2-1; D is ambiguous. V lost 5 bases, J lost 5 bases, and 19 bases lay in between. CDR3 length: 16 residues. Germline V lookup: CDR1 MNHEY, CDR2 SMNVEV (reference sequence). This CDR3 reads CASSRPNPPTNNEQFF. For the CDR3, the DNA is TGTGCCAGCAGTCGCCCCAACCCCCCGACCAACAATGAGCAGTTCTTC.

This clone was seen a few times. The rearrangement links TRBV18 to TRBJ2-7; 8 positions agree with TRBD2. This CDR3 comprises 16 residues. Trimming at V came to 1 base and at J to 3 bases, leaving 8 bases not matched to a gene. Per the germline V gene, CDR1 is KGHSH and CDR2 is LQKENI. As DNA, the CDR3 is TGTGCCAGCTCACCACGGGGGGCGGGAGGAATCTACGAGCAGTACTTC. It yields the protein CASSPRGAGGIYEQYF.